This entry lists 3 T cell receptor beta chains sequenced from one sample in a study of T-cell reconstitution after alpha-beta-depleted transplantation in children. The library targeted TCRbeta and was prepared with unique molecular identifiers. One entry per CDR3 protein, called by TCRdb with MiXCR from the PCR reads. The sample carries 40,000 to 60,000 distinct CDR3 sequences, approximately 9.2% recorded once. Material: PBMCs, mostly from graft donor cells, obtained 60 days after TCRalphabeta/CD19-depleted stem cell transplant. These receptors all come from a male patient between 2 and 9 years old who had a stem cell transplant for chronic granulomatous disease, so the T cells may come from the graft donor.

This clonotype was recorded many times. The V gene is TRBV15, the J gene TRBJ2-4; D may be TRBD2 (6 bases). This CDR3 has 19 residues. From germline, CDR1 is LNHNV and CDR2 YYDKDF (reference sequence). With 4 bases removed from V and 0 bases from J, the gap between germline ends came to 22 bases. The CDR3 DNA reads as TGTGCCACCAGCACCTCCTTTATAGGAGGGAATAGAGCCAAAAACATTCAGTACTTC. Translated, it gives CATSTSFIGGNRAKNIQYF. The complete variable domain, with remaining parts taken from reference TRBV15 and TRBJ2-4, reads DAMVIQNPRYQVTQFGKPVTLSCSQTLNHNVMYWYQQKSSQAPKLLFHYYDKDFNNEADTPDNFQSRRPNTSFCFLDIRSPGLGDTAMYLCATSTSFIGGNRAKNIQYFGAGTRLSVL.

This clonotype has a count of ten or more. The V gene is TRBV20-1, the J gene TRBJ2-7; TRBD2 agrees at 7 bases. The trim removed 4 bases at V and 2 bases at J, leaving 8 bases unmatched. Germline V lookup: CDR1 DFQATT, CDR2 SNEGSKA (reference sequence). The CDR3 runs 14 residues. The CDR3 is CSAISGVRTYEQYF. In nucleotides, the CDR3 is TGCAGTGCTATCAGCGGGGTGCGAACCTACGAGCAGTACTTC.

At least ten counts were recorded for this clonotype. V and J are TRBV20-1 and TRBJ2-1; 8 nucleotides agree with TRBD2. Per the germline V gene, CDR1 is DFQATT and CDR2 is SNEGSKA (reference sequence). Trimming cost V 6 bases and J 0 bases; bases outside gene matches: 10. There are 16 residues in the CDR3. CDR3 DNA sequence: TGCAGTGCGCCGGGACTAGGGGGTAGCTCCTACAATGAGCAGTTCTTC. Its protein is CSAPGLGGSSYNEQFF.